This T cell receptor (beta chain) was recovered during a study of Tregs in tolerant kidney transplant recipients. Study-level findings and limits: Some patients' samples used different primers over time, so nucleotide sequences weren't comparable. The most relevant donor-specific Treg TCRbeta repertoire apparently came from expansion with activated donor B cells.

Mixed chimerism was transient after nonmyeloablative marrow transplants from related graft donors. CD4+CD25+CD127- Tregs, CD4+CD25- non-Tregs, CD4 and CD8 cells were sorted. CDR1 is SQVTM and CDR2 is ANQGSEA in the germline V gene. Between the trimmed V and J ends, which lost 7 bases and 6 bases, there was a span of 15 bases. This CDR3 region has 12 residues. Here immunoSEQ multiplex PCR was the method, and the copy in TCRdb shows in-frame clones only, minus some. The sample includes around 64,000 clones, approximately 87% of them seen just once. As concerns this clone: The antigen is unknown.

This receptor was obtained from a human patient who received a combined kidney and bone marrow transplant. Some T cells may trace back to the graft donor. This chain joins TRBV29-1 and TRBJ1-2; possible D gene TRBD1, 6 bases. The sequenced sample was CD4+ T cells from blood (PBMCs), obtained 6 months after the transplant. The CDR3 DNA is TGCAGCGGGGGGTCCAGGGACAATGGCTACACCTTC. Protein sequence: CSGGSRDNGYTF.